The clone carrying this T cell receptor beta chain was observed a single time. This sample is drawn from a study of T cell changes during pregnancy in multiple sclerosis. Assay used: immunoSEQ multiplex PCR; TCRdb lists only in-frame clones, some missing. The profile shows some 61,000 clones, 91% of them singletons. Germline CDR1 is SGHTA and CDR2 is FQGTGA. The CDR3 extends over 13 amino acids. V was cut by 3 bases and J by 6 bases, with 8 bases left in between. This TCR derives from a female donor with multiple sclerosis, enrolled in a pregnancy study. The J gene is TRBJ2-2, the V gene TRBV7-3; weak D call: TRBD2 (5 bases). The sequencing here drew on peripheral blood, taken in the second trimester of pregnancy. This chain's CDR3 is CASSFTRAGELFF. For the CDR3, the DNA is TGTGCCAGCAGCTTCACTAGGGCCGGGGAGCTGTTTTTT.